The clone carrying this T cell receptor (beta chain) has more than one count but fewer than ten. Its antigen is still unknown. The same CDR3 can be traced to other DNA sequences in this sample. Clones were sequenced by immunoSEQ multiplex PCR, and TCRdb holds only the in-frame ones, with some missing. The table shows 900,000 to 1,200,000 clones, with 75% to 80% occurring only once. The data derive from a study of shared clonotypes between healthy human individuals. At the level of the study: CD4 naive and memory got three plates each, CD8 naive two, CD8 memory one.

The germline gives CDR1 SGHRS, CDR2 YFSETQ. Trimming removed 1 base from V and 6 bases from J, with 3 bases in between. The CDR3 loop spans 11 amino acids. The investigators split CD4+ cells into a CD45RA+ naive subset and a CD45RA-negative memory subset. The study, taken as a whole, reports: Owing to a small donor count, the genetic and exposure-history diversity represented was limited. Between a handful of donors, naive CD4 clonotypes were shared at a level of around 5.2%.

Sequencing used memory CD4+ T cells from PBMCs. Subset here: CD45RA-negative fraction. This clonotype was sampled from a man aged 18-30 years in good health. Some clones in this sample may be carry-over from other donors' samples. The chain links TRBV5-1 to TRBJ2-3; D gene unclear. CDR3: CASSLRDTQYF. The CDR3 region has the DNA TGCGCCAGCAGCTTGCGGGATACGCAGTATTTT.